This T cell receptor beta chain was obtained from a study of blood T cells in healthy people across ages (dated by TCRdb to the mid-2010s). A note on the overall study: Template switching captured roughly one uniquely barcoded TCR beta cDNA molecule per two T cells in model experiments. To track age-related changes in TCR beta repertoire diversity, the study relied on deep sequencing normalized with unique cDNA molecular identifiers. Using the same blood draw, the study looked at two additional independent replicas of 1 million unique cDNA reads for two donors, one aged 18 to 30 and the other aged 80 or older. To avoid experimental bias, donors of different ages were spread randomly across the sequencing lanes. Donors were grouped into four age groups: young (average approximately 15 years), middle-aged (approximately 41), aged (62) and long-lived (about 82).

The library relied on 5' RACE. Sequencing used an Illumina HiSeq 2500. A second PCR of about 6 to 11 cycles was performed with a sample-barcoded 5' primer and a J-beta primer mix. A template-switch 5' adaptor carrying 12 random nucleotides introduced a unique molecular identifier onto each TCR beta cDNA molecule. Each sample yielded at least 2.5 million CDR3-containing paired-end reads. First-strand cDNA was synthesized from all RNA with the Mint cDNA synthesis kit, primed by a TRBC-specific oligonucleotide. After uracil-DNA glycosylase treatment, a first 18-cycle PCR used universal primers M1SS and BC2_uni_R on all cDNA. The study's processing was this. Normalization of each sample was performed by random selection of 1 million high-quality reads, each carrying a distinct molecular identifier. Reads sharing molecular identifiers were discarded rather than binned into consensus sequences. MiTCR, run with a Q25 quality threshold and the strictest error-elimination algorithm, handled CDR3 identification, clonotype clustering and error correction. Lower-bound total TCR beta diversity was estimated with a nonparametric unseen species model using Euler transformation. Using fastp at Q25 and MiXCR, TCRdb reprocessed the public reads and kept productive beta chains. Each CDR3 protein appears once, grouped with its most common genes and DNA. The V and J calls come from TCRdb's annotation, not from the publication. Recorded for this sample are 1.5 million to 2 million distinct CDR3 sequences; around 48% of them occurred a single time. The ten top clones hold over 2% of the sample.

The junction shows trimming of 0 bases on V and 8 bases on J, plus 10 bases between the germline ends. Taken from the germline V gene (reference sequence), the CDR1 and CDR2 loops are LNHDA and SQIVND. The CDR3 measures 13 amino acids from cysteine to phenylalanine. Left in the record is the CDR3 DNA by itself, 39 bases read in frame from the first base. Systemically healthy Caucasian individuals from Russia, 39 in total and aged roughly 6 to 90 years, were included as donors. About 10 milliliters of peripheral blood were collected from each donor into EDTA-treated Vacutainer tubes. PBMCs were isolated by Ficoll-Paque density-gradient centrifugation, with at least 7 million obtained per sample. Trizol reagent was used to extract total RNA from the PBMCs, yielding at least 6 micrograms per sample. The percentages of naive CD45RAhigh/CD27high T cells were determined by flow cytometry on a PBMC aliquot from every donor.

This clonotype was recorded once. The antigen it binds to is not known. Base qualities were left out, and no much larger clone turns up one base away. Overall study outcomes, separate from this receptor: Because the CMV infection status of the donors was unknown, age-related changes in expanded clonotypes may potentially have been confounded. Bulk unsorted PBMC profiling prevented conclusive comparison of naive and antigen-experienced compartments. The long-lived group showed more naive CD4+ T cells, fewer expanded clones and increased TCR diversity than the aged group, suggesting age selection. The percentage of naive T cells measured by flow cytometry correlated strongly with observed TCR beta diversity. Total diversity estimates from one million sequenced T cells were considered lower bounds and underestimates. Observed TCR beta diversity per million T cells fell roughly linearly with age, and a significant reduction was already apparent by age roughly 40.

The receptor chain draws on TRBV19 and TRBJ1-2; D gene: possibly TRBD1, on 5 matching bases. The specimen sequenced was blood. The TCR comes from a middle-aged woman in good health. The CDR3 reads CASSIEDSGGYTF. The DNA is TGTGCCAGTAGTATAGAAGACAGCGGGGGCTACACCTTC.